These 9 T cell receptor beta chains were sequenced from one sample in a study of T cells in Graves' hyperthyroidism and ophthalmopathy. Template material for amplifying TCR beta CDR3 regions consisted of RNA transcripts. During a first-round RT-PCR of the TCR CDR3, the HTBI primer set was used. Each CDR3 protein is one row after TCRdb ran MiXCR on the multiplex PCR reads. The table lists 200,000 to 250,000 distinct CDR3 sequences, approximately 17% of them singletons. Sequenced input: blood. The source of these receptors is a man aged 45-65 years with Graves' hyperthyroidism.

This clonotype was recorded at least ten times. V gene TRBV20-1 combines with J gene TRBJ1-4; D uncertain. CDR1 is DFQATT and CDR2 is SNEGSKA in the germline V gene (reference sequence). The germline V and J ends were trimmed by 4 bases and 3 bases, with 6 bases remaining between them. The CDR3 totals 12 residues. The CDR3 region is CSAMWSNEKLFF. In DNA, the CDR3 is TGCAGTGCTATGTGGTCTAATGAAAAACTGTTTTTT.

On this clonotype: A much larger clone is a single base away; this may be a read error. Without the conserved terminal phenylalanine or tryptophan, this CDR3 likely stems from a read error. The rearrangement joins TRBV29-1 to TRBJ2-1; 7 bases agree with TRBD2. The CDR3 runs 17 residues. CDR1 is SQVTM, CDR2 ANQGSEA, per germline. Losses at the gene ends were 0 bases for V and 5 bases for J; bases not matched to a gene: 13. The CDR3 protein is CSVEDPGEGLWDNEQFI. The DNA of the CDR3 is TGCAGCGTTGAAGATCCGGGGGAGGGCCTATGGGACAATGAGCAGTTCATC.

This clonotype came up a few times. The rearrangement uses TRBV13 and TRBJ2-7; D gene ambiguous. Trimming shortened V by 0 bases and J by 2 bases, and 5 bases separated the two germline ends. The germline gives CDR1 PRHDT, CDR2 FYEKMQ (reference sequence). The CDR3 spans 13 residues. CDR3 sequence: CASSLGTTYEQYF. The CDR3 DNA is TGTGCCAGCAGCTTAGGGACCACCTACGAGCAGTACTTC. Complete variable domain (other parts from reference TRBV13 and TRBJ2-7): AAGVIQSPRHLIKEKRETATLKCYPIPRHDTVYWYQQGPGQDPQFLISFYEKMQSDKGSIPDRFSAQQFSDYHSELNMSSLELGDSALYFCASSLGTTYEQYFGPGTRLTVT.

This clonotype was recorded many times. The chain couples TRBV3-1 to TRBJ2-3, with D maybe TRBD1 (6 bases). This CDR3 spans 15 amino acids. In germline, CDR1 is LGHDT, CDR2 YNNKEL (reference sequence). Trimming removed 6 bases at V and 3 bases at J, with 16 bases between. Here the CDR3 DNA reads TGTGCCAGCAGTCGAACAGGGATCGGGACAGATACGCAGTATTTT. As protein: CASSRTGIGTDTQYF.

At least ten counts were recorded for this clonotype. This chain connects TRBV12-3 or TRBV12-4 to TRBJ1-5; D is ambiguous. Trimming took off 3 bases at V and 5 bases at J, with 5 bases between the two ends. The CDR3 loop spans 12 amino acids. CDR3 sequence (DNA): TGTGCCAGCAGTTTCCCCTATCAGCCCCAGCATTTT. This codes for CASSFPYQPQHF.

V and J are TRBV20-1 and TRBJ2-1; the match to TRBD2 covers 8 bases. CDR1 is DFQATT, CDR2 SNEGSKA, per germline (reference sequence). The CDR3 has 15 amino acids. J lost 8 bases, V lost 6 bases, and 15 bases had no gene match. The DNA for the CDR3 is TGCAGTGCCATCCCGTGGAGTAGCGGGACCGATGAGCAGTTCTTC. Protein: CSAIPWSSGTDEQFF.

This clonotype was seen a single time. This may arise from a read error, as a much more abundant clone is one base away. The chain links TRBV7-9 to TRBJ2-1; 8 nucleotides agree with TRBD2. After removal of 5 bases from V and 3 bases from J, the junction contained 6 bases not matched to a gene. This CDR3 contains 15 residues. CDR1 and CDR2 from the germline V gene are SEHNR and FQNEAQ (reference sequence). The CDR3 DNA follows: TGTGCCAGCAGCCCCAGGAGCGGGAGCTACAATGAGCAGTTCTTC. It translates to CASSPRSGSYNEQFF.

V gene TRBV18 combines with J gene TRBJ2-7; 7 bases map to TRBD1. The CDR3 is 15 residues long. V lost 3 bases to trimming and J lost 6 bases; unmatched junction nucleotides: 11. The germline V gene has CDR1 KGHSH and CDR2 LQKENI. Here the CDR3 DNA reads TGTGCCAGCTCACCCCCGGACAGGCCATTCAGCGAGCAGTACTTC. Translation: CASSPPDRPFSEQYF. The complete variable domain, with remaining parts taken from reference TRBV18 and TRBJ2-7, reads NAGVMQNPRHLVRRRGQEARLRCSPMKGHSHVYWYRQLPEEGLKFMVYLQKENIIDESGMPKERFSAEFPKEGPSILRIQQVVRGDSAAYFCASSPPDRPFSEQYFGPGTRLTVT.

This chain uses TRBV28 with TRBJ2-7; TRBD2 matches 11 bases. Unmatched junction bases numbered 4, after V lost 6 bases and J lost 0 bases. The CDR3 has 15 amino acids. Germline V gene lookup returns CDR1 MDHEN and CDR2 SYDVKM. Here the CDR3 DNA reads TGTGCCAGCAGCGATAGCGGGAGGGCCTCCTACGAGCAGTACTTC. Protein sequence: CASSDSGRASYEQYF.